This T cell receptor beta chain originates from a study of beta chain features in type 1 diabetes. Study at large: Age, gender and cell yields were alike across patients and healthy donors.

Via CD45RO/CCR7/CD25/CD127/CD95/CD27, cells of the CD4+ naive, central memory, regulatory and stem cell-like memory subsets were sorted. Whole-study results and caveats: Naive, central memory and Treg TCRB repertoires appeared more alike in patients than in healthy donors. Type 1 diabetes patients had moderately but significantly shorter TCRB CDR3s in all four CD4+ subsets.

The CDR3 consists of 15 residues. After removal of 5 bases from V and 4 bases from J, the junction contained 4 bases not matched to a gene. Germline values: CDR1 SGHAT, CDR2 FQNNGV. Comments on this clone: Its antigen is still unknown.

Expressed TCRB transcripts were sequenced after all isolated RNA was converted to cDNA. About 3.7 million reads on average were seen across naive, central memory and regulatory T cell samples. Generated by immunoSEQ multiplex PCR, the TCRdb table keeps only in-frame clones and is missing some. This table holds about 230,000 clones, roughly 17% found once. Sequencing was carried out using naive CD4+ T cells from blood. The source is a man aged 25-45 years with type 1 diabetes. This rearrangement joins TRBV11-2 to TRBJ2-1; 11 bases are shared with TRBD2. CDR3 residues: CASSPTSGTYNEQFF. As DNA, the CDR3 is TGTGCCAGCAGCCCGACTAGCGGGACGTACAATGAGCAGTTCTTC.